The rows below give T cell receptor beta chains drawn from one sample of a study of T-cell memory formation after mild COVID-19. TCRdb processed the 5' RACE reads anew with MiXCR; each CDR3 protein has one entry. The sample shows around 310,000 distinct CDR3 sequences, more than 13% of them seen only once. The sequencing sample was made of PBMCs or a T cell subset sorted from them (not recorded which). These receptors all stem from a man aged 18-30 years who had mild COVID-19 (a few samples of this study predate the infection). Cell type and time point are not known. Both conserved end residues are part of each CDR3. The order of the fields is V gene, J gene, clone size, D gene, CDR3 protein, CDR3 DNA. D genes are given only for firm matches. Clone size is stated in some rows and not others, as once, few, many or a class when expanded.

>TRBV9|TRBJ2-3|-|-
CASSVWGTADTQYF
TGTGCCAGCAGCGTGTGGGGAACTGCAGATACGCAGTATTTT
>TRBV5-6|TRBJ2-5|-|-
CASSPGLPQETQYF
TGTGCCAGCAGCCCCGGACTACCTCAAGAGACCCAGTACTTC
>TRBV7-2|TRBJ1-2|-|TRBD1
CASSRQGEDGYTF
TGTGCCAGCAGCCGACAGGGGGAAGATGGCTACACCTTC
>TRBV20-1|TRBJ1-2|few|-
CSARDLGQGDGYTF
TGCAGTGCTAGAGACTTGGGCCAGGGCGATGGCTACACCTTC
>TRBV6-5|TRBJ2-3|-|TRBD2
CASSSPGLAGGSADTQYF
TGTGCCAGCAGTTCACCGGGACTAGCGGGGGGGAGTGCAGATACGCAGTATTTT
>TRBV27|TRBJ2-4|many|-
CASSSPRAVNIQYF
TGTGCCAGCAGTTCCCCCCGGGCCGTAAACATTCAGTACTTC
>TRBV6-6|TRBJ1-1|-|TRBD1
CASSWDRADTEAFF
TGTGCCAGCAGTTGGGACAGGGCGGACACTGAAGCTTTCTTT
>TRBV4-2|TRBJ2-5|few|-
CASSQVTYQGETQYF
TGTGCCAGCAGCCAAGTAACTTATCAGGGGGAGACCCAGTACTTC
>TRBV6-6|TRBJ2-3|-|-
CASSLGGQSDTQYF
TGTGCCAGCAGTCTCGGGGGACAGTCAGATACGCAGTATTTT
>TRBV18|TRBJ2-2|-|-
CASLAGLTNTGELFF
TGTGCCAGCCTCGCGGGGCTAACCAACACCGGGGAGCTGTTTTTT
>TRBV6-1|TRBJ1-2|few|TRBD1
CASSESYRGSSGYTF
TGTGCCAGCAGTGAATCTTACAGGGGATCGAGTGGCTACACCTTC
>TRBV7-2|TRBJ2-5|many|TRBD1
CASSLGDRAVETQYF
TGTGCCAGCAGCTTAGGGGACAGAGCGGTAGAGACCCAGTACTTC
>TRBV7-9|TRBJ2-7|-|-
CASSPRRGGYEQYF
TGTGCCAGCAGTCCGCGGCGTGGGGGATACGAGCAGTACTTC
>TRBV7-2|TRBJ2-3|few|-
CASNGITDTQYF
TGTGCCAGCAACGGGATCACAGATACGCAGTATTTT
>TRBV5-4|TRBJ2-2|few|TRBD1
CASSWDRGDTGELFF
TGTGCCAGCAGCTGGGACAGGGGCGACACCGGGGAGCTGTTTTTT
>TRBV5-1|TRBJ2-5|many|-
CASSSALDGLLQETQYF
TGCGCCAGCAGCTCTGCTCTGGACGGGCTCCTTCAAGAGACCCAGTACTTC
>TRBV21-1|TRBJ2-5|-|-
CASSKAGEETQYF
TGTGCCAGCAGCAAAGCCGGGGAGGAGACCCAGTACTTC